The 21 T cell receptor beta chains given below trace back to one sample, sequenced in a study of blood T cell repertoires in COVID-19. Sequencing used immunoSEQ multiplex PCR; TCRdb keeps in-frame clones, though not all of them. The sample gives around 140,000 clones, roughly 91% of which show up once; less than 20% is in the top ten. The sample was peripheral blood. The receptors come from a man aged 45-65 years with active or convalescent COVID-19.

The chain uses TRBV15 and TRBJ2-1; D ambiguous. The CDR3 sequence is 13 residues long. From germline, CDR1 is LNHNV and CDR2 YYDKDF (reference sequence). V lost 3 bases, J lost 5 bases, and 8 bases lay in between. The DNA for the CDR3 is TGTGCCACCAGCAGCCAGAGGAACAATGAGCAGTTCTTC. This translates into CATSSQRNNEQFF.

The J gene is TRBJ2-2, the V gene TRBV2; D not resolved. In germline, CDR1 is SNHLY, CDR2 FYNNEI. V was clipped by 6 bases and J by 8 bases, with 7 bases between them. The CDR3 has 11 residues. The CDR3 protein is CASRLQGELFF. CDR3 DNA: TGTGCCAGCAGATTACAGGGGGAGCTGTTTTTT.

The V call is TRBV10-1, the J call TRBJ2-3, with D possibly being TRBD1 (6 bases). Trimming pared 8 bases from V and 4 bases from J, leaving 13 bases between. Germline CDR1 reads WNHNN; CDR2 reads SYGVQD (reference sequence). The CDR3 runs to 13 residues. The CDR3 region has the DNA TGCGCCAGCGGGTTACAGGGAGCAGATACGCAGTATTTT. It yields the protein CASGLQGADTQYF.

This clone was detected once. The rearrangement joins TRBV29-1 to TRBJ1-1; D is possibly TRBD1 (5 bases). Germline V gives CDR1 SQVTM, CDR2 ANQGSEA. The CDR3 runs 11 residues. V was cut by 7 bases and J by 9 bases, with 15 bases left in between. CDR3 in amino acids: CSARTGDQAFF. In nucleotides, the CDR3 is TGCAGCGCCCGGACGGGGGATCAAGCTTTCTTT.

The rearrangement uses TRBV3-1 (or the pseudogene TRBV3-2) and TRBJ2-2; 9 bases are shared with TRBD2. In germline, CDR1 is LGHDT, CDR2 YNNKEL (reference sequence). The CDR3 loop spans 16 amino acids. V shed 1 base and J 6 bases; nucleotides not matched to a gene: 6. The CDR3: CASSQGAGGPAGELFF. CDR3 coding DNA: TGTGCCAGCAGCCAAGGGGCGGGAGGGCCCGCCGGGGAGCTGTTTTTT.

This chain joins TRBV6-5 and TRBJ2-2, with TRBD1 matching 10 bases. This CDR3 has 13 amino acids. Germline V gene sequence: CDR1 MNHEY, CDR2 SVGAGI. Germline trimming cut 10 bases from V and 3 bases from J; bases unmatched to any gene: 2. This CDR3 reads CATTGGHTGELFF. Here the CDR3 DNA reads TGTGCCACGACAGGGGGCCACACCGGGGAGCTGTTTTTT.

The genes are TRBV11-2 and TRBJ2-1, with 11 bases lining up with TRBD1. There are 19 residues in the CDR3. V dropped 2 bases and J dropped 0; count of bases not matched to a gene: 9. The germline CDR1 and CDR2 sequences are SGHAT and FQNNGV. The CDR3 spells CASSLLGQGVRSSYNEQFF. The CDR3, as DNA: TGTGCCAGCAGCTTACTGGGACAGGGGGTTCGAAGCTCCTACAATGAGCAGTTCTTC.

The V and J genes are TRBV6-2 or TRBV6-3 and TRBJ1-5; TRBD1 aligns across 8 bases. Germline V CDR1 and CDR2: MNHEY, SVGEGT. The CDR3 spans 16 residues. V dropped 5 bases and J dropped 4; count of bases not matched to a gene: 10. CDR3 in amino acids: CASSDRRTGTNQPQHF. CDR3 DNA sequence: TGTGCCAGCAGTGACCGTCGGACAGGGACGAATCAGCCCCAGCATTTT.

This clone was counted only a few times. The V call is TRBV30, the J call TRBJ2-7, with a weak D call TRBD1 (6 bases). The CDR3 spans 12 residues. Germline V gene data show CDR1 as GTSNPN and CDR2 as SVGIG (reference sequence). The germline V and J ends were trimmed by 3 bases and 5 bases, with 11 bases remaining between them. CDR3: CAWSLQGHEQYF. The CDR3 bases are TGTGCCTGGAGCTTACAGGGCCACGAGCAGTACTTC.

The chain is built from TRBV2 and TRBJ1-5, with D possibly being TRBD1 (5 bases). Germline lookup yields CDR1 SNHLY and CDR2 FYNNEI. The V end lost 6 bases, the J end lost 0 bases, and 15 bases lay between the germline ends. There are 16 residues in the CDR3. CDR3 in amino acids: CASSDWQGNSNQPQHF. CDR3 in DNA: TGTGCCAGCAGCGATTGGCAGGGCAATAGCAATCAGCCCCAGCATTTT.

The chain joins TRBV29-1 to TRBJ1-2; D perhaps matches TRBD1 (5 bases). Germline V CDR1 and CDR2: SQVTM, ANQGSEA. The ends were cut back, 7 bases at V and 8 bases at J, with 20 bases in the middle. This CDR3 is built from 13 residues. The CDR3 protein is CSADGAQPWGYTF. As DNA, the CDR3 is TGCAGCGCAGATGGGGCCCAGCCTTGGGGCTACACCTTC. Using reference TRBV29-1 and TRBJ1-2 for the parts outside the CDR3, the full variable domain is SAVISQKPSRDICQRGTSLTIQCQVDSQVTMMFWYRQQPGQSLTLIATANQGSEATYESGFVIDKFPISRPNLTFSTLTVSNMSPEDSSIYLCSADGAQPWGYTFGSGTRLTVV.

This clone has just one count. V and J are TRBV15 and TRBJ1-3; 7 bases agree with TRBD1. The CDR3 is made up of 15 amino acids. Losses at the gene ends were 0 bases for V and 4 bases for J; bases not matched to a gene: 3. The germline V gene encodes CDR1 LNHNV and CDR2 YYDKDF (reference sequence). CDR3: CATSRDRGIGNTIYF. The CDR3, as DNA: TGTGCCACCAGCAGAGACAGGGGGATCGGAAACACCATATATTTT.

The chain employs TRBV5-1 and TRBJ1-6; the D is unclear. This CDR3 region has 15 residues. The V gene's germline CDR1 is SGHRS and CDR2 YFSETQ. Trimming removed 0 bases from V and 8 bases from J, with 12 bases in between. The CDR3 sequence: CASSLDVGGYSPLHF. As DNA, the CDR3 is TGCGCCAGCAGCTTGGATGTCGGAGGGTATTCACCCCTCCACTTT.

The chain is built from TRBV11-2 and TRBJ2-3; a weak D match, TRBD1 (6 bases). V gave up 2 bases and J gave up 0 bases, with 9 bases separating them. Germline CDR1 SGHAT, CDR2 FQNNGV. The CDR3 is 15 amino acids. CDR3 nucleotide sequence: TGTGCCAGCAGCTTACGACAGGTTAGCACAGATACGCAGTATTTT. It encodes CASSLRQVSTDTQYF.

The chain couples TRBV2 to TRBJ2-7; D is unresolved. CDR3 length: 12 residues. Germline lookup yields CDR1 SNHLY and CDR2 FYNNEI. Trimming pared 5 bases from V and 3 bases from J, leaving 8 bases between. The CDR3 region has the DNA TGTGCCAGCAGTTCCCAGAACTACGAGCAGTACTTC. Protein product: CASSSQNYEQYF.

The rearrangement uses TRBV24-1 and TRBJ2-5; a weak D match, TRBD2 (6 bases). CDR3 size: 16 residues. With 6 bases removed from V and 5 bases from J, the gap between germline ends came to 21 bases. Germline V gene data show CDR1 as KGHDR and CDR2 as SFDVKD. CDR3 residues: CATSHRTGGMAETQYF. CDR3 coding DNA: TGTGCCACCAGTCACCGGACCGGGGGAATGGCGGAGACCCAGTACTTC.

The J gene is TRBJ2-2, the V gene TRBV5-4, with 14 bases that match TRBD2. V shed 4 bases, J shed 5 bases, and the junction held 7 bases outside the gene matches. Germline lookup yields CDR1 SGHNT and CDR2 YYREEE (reference sequence). The CDR3 has 17 amino acids. As DNA, the CDR3 is TGTGCCAGCAGCGAAGGAGGACTAGCGGGAGGTACCGGGGAGCTGTTTTTT. Its protein is CASSEGGLAGGTGELFF.

The J gene is TRBJ2-1, the V gene TRBV7-9; possible D gene TRBD2, 6 bases. Germline V lookup: CDR1 SEHNR, CDR2 FQNEAQ (reference sequence). This CDR3 contains 16 residues. Trimming took 8 bases from V and 6 from J, leaving 23 bases between them. DNA of the CDR3: TGTGCCAGCGCCTACTCCGCCGCGGCGGGACGCAATGAGCAGTTCTTC. This translates into CASAYSAAAGRNEQFF.

The J gene is TRBJ1-5, the V gene TRBV28, with a tentative D call TRBD1 (5 bases). Germline V gene sequence: CDR1 MDHEN, CDR2 SYDVKM. The V end was cut by 1 base, the J end by 1 base, with 8 bases between. This CDR3 has 15 residues. The DNA for the CDR3 is TGTGCCAGCAGTTTATCGGGGGGAAGCAATCAGCCCCAGCATTTT. This gives the protein CASSLSGGSNQPQHF.

The chain combines TRBV4-2 with TRBJ2-3, with D maybe TRBD1 (6 bases). Germline-derived CDR1 and CDR2 are LGHNA and YNFKEQ. Trimming pared 6 bases from V and 5 bases from J, leaving 15 bases between. CDR3 length: 14 amino acids. CDR3 coding DNA: TGTGCCAGCAGTTTAAGAGAAGGGGGAGATACGCAGTATTTT. Translated, it gives CASSLREGGDTQYF.

The J gene is TRBJ2-5, the V gene TRBV11-2, with 9 nucleotides matching TRBD1. Germline values: CDR1 SGHAT, CDR2 FQNNGV. This CDR3 is 16 amino acids long. V gave up 0 bases and J gave up 5 bases; unmatched junction bases: 7. CDR3 in amino acids: CASSLDLLTGGETQYF. The CDR3 region has the DNA TGTGCCAGCAGCTTAGATCTTTTGACAGGGGGTGAGACCCAGTACTTC.